This TCR beta chain was sequenced for a study of blood T cell repertoires in COVID-19. Study context: Whether acute or convalescent, the COVID-19 samples came from the United States, Italy and Spain. PBMCs, B-cell-depleted T cells, or T cells were the source of the cDNA or gDNA that made up the material.

Germline CDR1 and CDR2: SGHTA and FQGNSA. The CDR3 has 16 residues. V shed 1 base and J 4 bases; nucleotides not matched to a gene: 2. Original methodology: Reference gene primers were amplified, and this amplification served to estimate nucleated cell counts. Data came from immunoSEQ multiplex PCR; TCRdb stores just in-frame clones and leaves some out. V and J calls and clone size are given by that table; D and trimming were obtained from the DNA. The data show approximately 240,000 clones, with approximately 90% seen just once and 2% to 2.5% held by the top ten. This clonotype was sampled from a woman between 35 and 50 years old who had recovered from COVID-19. The J gene is TRBJ2-2, the V gene TRBV7-2; 11 bases are shared with TRBD2. Material: peripheral blood. This chain's CDR3 is CASSLGLAGGTGELFF. In DNA, the CDR3 is TGTGCCAGCAGCTTAGGGCTAGCGGGGGGCACCGGGGAGCTGTTTTTT.